This T cell receptor (beta chain) emerged from a study of siplizumab effects on memory and regulatory T cells. There are 14 residues in the CDR3. Germline values: CDR1 SGHNT, CDR2 YENEEA. Trimming took off 6 bases at V and 1 base at J, with 9 bases between the two ends. The repertoire was sequenced with immunoSEQ multiplex PCR; TCRdb's copy has only in-frame clones and lacks some. The sample has about 120,000 clones; about 94% are singletons. About this clone: The target antigen is unknown.

Study-level points and caveats: Naive T cells were seen as more diverse than memory cells and as major alloresponse contributors. An assignable phenotype, naive or memory, was missing from roughly 86-96% of proliferating CD4+ or CD8+ clones.

J is TRBJ2-2 and V is TRBV11-3; D possibly corresponds to TRBD2 (6 bases). This TCR was sampled from a human donor in good health. The sample comprised non-Treg CD4+ T cells sorted from blood. The CDR3 spells CASRPSVNTGELFF. The CDR3 DNA reads as TGTGCCAGCAGGCCTAGCGTGAACACCGGGGAGCTGTTTTTT.